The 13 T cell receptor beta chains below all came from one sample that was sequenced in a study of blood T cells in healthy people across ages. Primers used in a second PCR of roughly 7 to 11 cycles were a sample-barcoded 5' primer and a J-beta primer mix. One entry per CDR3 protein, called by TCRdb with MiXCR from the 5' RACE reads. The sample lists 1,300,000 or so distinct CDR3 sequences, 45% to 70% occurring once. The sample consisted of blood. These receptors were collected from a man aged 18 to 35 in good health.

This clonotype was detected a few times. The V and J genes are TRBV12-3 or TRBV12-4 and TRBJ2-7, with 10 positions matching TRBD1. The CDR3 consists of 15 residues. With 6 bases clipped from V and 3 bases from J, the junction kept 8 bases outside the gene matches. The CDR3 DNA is TGTGCCAGCAGGCAGGGACAGGGGTCCTTCTACGAGCAGTACTTC. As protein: CASRQGQGSFYEQYF.

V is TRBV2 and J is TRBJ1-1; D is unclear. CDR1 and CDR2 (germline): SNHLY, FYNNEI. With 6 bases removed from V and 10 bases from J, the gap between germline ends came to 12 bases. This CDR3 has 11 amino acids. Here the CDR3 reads CASSPNPAAFF. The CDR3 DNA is TGTGCCAGCAGCCCAAATCCGGCAGCTTTCTTT. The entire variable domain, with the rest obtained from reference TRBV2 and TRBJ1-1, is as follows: EPEVTQTPSHQVTQMGQEVILRCVPISNHLYFYWYRQILGQKVEFLVSFYNNEISEKSEIFDDQFSVERPDGSNFTLKIRSTKLEDSAMYFCASSPNPAAFFGQGTRLTVV.

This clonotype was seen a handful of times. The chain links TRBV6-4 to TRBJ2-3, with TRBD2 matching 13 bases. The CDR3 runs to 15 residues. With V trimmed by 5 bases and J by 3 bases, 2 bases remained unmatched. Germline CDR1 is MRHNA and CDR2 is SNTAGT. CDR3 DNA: TGTGCCAGCAGTACTAGCGGGGGGGCAACAGATACGCAGTATTTT. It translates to CASSTSGGATDTQYF.

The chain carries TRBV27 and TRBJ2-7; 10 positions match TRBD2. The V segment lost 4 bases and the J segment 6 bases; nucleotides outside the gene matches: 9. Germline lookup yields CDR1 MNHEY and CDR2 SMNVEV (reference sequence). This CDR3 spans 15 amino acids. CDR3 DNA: TGTGCCAGCAGTTGGCGAAGCGGGAGGGCCTCCGAGCAGTACTTC. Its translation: CASSWRSGRASEQYF.

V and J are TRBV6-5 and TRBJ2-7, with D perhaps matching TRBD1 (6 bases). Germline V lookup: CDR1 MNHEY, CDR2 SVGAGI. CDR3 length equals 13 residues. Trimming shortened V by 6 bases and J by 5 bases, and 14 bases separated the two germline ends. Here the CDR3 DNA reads TGTGCCAGCAGACGACAGGAGGTCCACGAGCAGTACTTC. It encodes CASRRQEVHEQYF.

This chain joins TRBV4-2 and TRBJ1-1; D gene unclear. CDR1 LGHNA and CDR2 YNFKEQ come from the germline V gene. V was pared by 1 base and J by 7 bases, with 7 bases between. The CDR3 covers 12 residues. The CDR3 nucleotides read TGTGCCAGCAGCCAAGGGAAAAGTGAAGCTTTCTTT. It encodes CASSQGKSEAFF.

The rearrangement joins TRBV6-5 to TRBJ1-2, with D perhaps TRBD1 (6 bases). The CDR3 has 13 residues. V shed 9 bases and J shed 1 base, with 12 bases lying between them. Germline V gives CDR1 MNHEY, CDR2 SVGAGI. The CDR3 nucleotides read TGTGCCAGTGGGGGGGCGCATAACTATGGCTACACCTTC. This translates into CASGGAHNYGYTF.

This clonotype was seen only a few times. The CDR3 DNA reads TGCAGCGTTGCGCTGAATGGCTACACCTTC. This sequence encodes CSVALNGYTF. The rearrangement uses TRBV29-1 and TRBJ1-2, with no clear D. V gave up 4 bases and J gave up 6 bases, with 6 bases separating them. The CDR3 totals 10 residues. Germline values: CDR1 SQVTM, CDR2 ANQGSEA.

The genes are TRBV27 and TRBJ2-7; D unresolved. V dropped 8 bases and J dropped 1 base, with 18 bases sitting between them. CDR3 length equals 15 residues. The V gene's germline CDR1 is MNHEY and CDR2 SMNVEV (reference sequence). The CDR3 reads CASGISVVRSYEQYF. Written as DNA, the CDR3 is TGTGCCAGCGGAATATCGGTGGTAAGATCCTACGAGCAGTACTTC.

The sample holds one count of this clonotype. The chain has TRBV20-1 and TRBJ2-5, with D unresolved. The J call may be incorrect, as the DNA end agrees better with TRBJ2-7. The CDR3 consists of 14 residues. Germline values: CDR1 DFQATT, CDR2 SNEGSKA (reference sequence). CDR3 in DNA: TGCAGTGCTGATCCTTCAGCCCCGTACCACGAGCAGTACTTC. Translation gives CSADPSAPYHEQYF.

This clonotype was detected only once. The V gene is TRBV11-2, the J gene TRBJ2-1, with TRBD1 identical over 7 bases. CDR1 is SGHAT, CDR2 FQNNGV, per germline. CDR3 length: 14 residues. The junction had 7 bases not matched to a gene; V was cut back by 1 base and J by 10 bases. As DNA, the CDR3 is TGTGCCAGCAGCTTAGTCACTTGGGACAGCGAGCAGTTCTTC. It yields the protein CASSLVTWDSEQFF.

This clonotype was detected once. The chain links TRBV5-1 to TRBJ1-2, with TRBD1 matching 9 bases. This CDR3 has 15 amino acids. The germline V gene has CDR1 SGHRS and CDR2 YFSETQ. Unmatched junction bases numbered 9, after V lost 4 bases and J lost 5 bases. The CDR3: CASSQQGARGYGYTF. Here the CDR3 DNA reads TGCGCCAGCAGCCAACAGGGGGCGCGGGGGTATGGCTACACCTTC. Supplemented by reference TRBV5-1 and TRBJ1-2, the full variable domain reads KAGVTQTPRYLIKTRGQQVTLSCSPISGHRSVSWYQQTPGQGLQFLFEYFSETQRNKGNFPGRFSGRQFSNSRSEMNVSTLELGDSALYLCASSQQGARGYGYTFGSGTRLTVV.

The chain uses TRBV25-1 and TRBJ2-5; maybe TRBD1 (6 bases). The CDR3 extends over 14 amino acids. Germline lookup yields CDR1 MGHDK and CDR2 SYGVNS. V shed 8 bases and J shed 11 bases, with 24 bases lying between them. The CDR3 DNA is TGTGCCAGCTTGGGGTCAGGGGTATTAGGGGTGCAGTACTTC. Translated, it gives CASLGSGVLGVQYF.